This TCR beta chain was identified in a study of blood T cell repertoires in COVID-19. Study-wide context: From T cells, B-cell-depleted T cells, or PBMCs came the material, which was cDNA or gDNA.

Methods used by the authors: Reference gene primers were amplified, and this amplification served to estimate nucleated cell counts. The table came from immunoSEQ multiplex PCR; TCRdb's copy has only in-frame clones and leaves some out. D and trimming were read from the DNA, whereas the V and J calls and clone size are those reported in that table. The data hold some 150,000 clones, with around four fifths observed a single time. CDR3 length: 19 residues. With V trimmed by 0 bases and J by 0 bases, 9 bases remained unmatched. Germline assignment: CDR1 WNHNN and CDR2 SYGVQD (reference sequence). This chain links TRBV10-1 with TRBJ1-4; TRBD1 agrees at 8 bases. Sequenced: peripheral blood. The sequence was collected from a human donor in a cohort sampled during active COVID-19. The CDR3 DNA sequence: TGCGCCAGCAGTGAGTCGAGCGGCAGGGGGCGAGCAACTAATGAAAAACTGTTTTTT. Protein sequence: CASSESSGRGRATNEKLFF.